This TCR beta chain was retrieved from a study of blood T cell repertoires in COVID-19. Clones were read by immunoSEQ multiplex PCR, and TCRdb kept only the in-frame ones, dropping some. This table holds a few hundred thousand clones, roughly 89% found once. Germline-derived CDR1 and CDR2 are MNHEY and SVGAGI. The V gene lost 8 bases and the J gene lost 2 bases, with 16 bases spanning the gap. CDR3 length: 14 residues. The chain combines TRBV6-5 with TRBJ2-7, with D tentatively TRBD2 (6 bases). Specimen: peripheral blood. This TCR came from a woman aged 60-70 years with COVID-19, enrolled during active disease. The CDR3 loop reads CASRRGTTTYEQYF. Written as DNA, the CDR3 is TGTGCCAGCCGCCGCGGGACCACTACCTACGAGCAGTACTTC.